The next 28 T cell receptor beta chains were all read from a single sample in a study of T-cell reconstitution after alpha-beta-depleted transplantation in children. The authors prepared the TCRbeta library with unique molecular identifiers. MiXCR, applied by TCRdb to the PCR reads, yields one record per CDR3 protein. The sample contains some 350,000 distinct CDR3 sequences, about 17% of which appear only once. The sample in question was PBMCs, mostly from graft donor cells, obtained 360 days after TCRalphabeta/CD19-depleted stem cell transplant. Receptor source: a male patient aged 2 to 9 who had a stem cell transplant for acute lymphoblastic leukemia, so the T cells may come from the graft donor.

The rearrangement uses TRBV27 and TRBJ2-7; TRBD2 aligns across 10 bases. J gave up 1 base and V 8 bases, and 8 bases lay outside the gene matches. Germline CDR1 MNHEY, CDR2 SMNVEV (reference sequence). The CDR3 has 15 amino acids. As DNA, the CDR3 is TGTGCCAGCCCATTTATAGCGGGAGGTTCCTACGAGCAGTACTTC. Translation: CASPFIAGGSYEQYF.

In its sample, this clonotype was seen many times. The rearrangement uses TRBV10-3 and TRBJ2-2; possible D gene TRBD2, 6 bases. Germline CDR1 is ENHRY and CDR2 is SYGVKD. The CDR3 extends over 14 amino acids. Trimming removed 9 bases from V and 0 bases from J, with 11 bases in between. CDR3 amino acids: CAIRGLPNTGELFF. The CDR3 DNA follows: TGTGCCATACGTGGACTACCGAACACCGGGGAGCTGTTTTTT.

CDR3 sequence (DNA): TGTGCCAGCAGCCCCCTGGCCGGCGCCCAAGAGACCCAGTACTTC. This gives the protein CASSPLAGAQETQYF. The chain has TRBV6-2 or TRBV6-3 and TRBJ2-5; D gene ambiguous. Per the germline V gene, CDR1 is MNHEY and CDR2 is SVGEGT. V lost 6 bases and J lost 1, with 15 bases in between. The CDR3 consists of 15 residues.

This clonotype was observed many times. The chain links TRBV4-1 to TRBJ2-1; D is possibly TRBD2 (5 bases). Germline V gene data show CDR1 as MGHRA and CDR2 as YSYEKL. The V end lost 1 base, the J end lost 2 bases, and 12 bases lay between the germline ends. CDR3 length equals 16 residues. The DNA of the CDR3 is TGCGCCAGCAGCCAAGGGCCGGGGAAGCCCTACAATGAGCAGTTCTTC. It yields the protein CASSQGPGKPYNEQFF.

The CDR3 DNA sequence: TGTGCCAGCAGCTTAAGGCGGACAGCCGCGGGAACAGATACGCAGTATTTT. Residues: CASSLRRTAAGTDTQYF. The chain links TRBV7-8 to TRBJ2-3, with D possibly called TRBD1 or TRBD2 (6 bases each). V was cut by 2 bases and J by 3 bases, with 18 bases left in between. The CDR3 has 17 residues. Germline V gene sequence: CDR1 SGHVS, CDR2 FQNEAQ.

This chain connects TRBV30 to TRBJ1-1, with D unresolved. The CDR3 length is 12 residues. Germline CDR1 GTSNPN, CDR2 SVGIG (reference sequence). V was shortened by 2 bases and J by 5 bases, with 9 bases between the two germline ends. CDR3: CAWSRVRTEAFF. The CDR3 nucleotides read TGTGCCTGGAGTAGGGTGAGGACTGAAGCTTTCTTT.

Concerning this clonotype: At one end, the junction sequence differs from germline, possibly due to a read error. The J gene is TRBJ2-7, the V gene TRBV20-1, with D possibly matching TRBD1 (6 bases). The CDR3 has 12 amino acids. Germline CDR1 is DFQATT and CDR2 is SNEGSKA (reference sequence). The CDR3 region is CSATQGSYEQYF. CDR3 DNA: TGCAGCGCTACTCAGGGGTCCTACGAGCAGTACTTC.

This clonotype was detected a few times. This chain links TRBV5-1 with TRBJ2-1, with D maybe TRBD1 (6 bases). Germline loops: CDR1 SGHRS, CDR2 YFSETQ. CDR3 length: 19 amino acids. Trimming stripped 0 bases from V and 4 bases from J, with 23 bases between. The CDR3 spells CASSLDGIPRGRGYNEQFF. The CDR3 bases are TGCGCCAGCAGCTTGGACGGCATCCCTAGGGGAAGGGGGTACAATGAGCAGTTCTTC. The full variable domain, completed using reference TRBV5-1 and TRBJ2-1, is KAGVTQTPRYLIKTRGQQVTLSCSPISGHRSVSWYQQTPGQGLQFLFEYFSETQRNKGNFPGRFSGRQFSNSRSEMNVSTLELGDSALYLCASSLDGIPRGRGYNEQFFGPGTRLTVL.

The CDR3: CASSLGRDTEKETQYF. CDR3 nucleotides: TGTGCCAGCAGCTTGGGTCGGGACACAGAAAAAGAGACCCAGTACTTC. The V and J genes are TRBV5-6 and TRBJ2-5; tentative D call: TRBD1 (6 bases). The germline V gene has CDR1 SGHDT and CDR2 YYEEEE. This CDR3 is built from 16 residues. V lost 0 bases and J lost 3, with 15 bases in between.

Comments on this clonotype: This may come from a read error, since a much larger clone is one base off. The chain combines TRBV3-1 with TRBJ2-1; the match to TRBD2 covers 14 bases. This CDR3 contains 16 residues. Germline CDR1 is LGHDT and CDR2 is YNNKEL (reference sequence). The CDR3 reads CASTQVGTSGRNEQFF. Written as DNA, the CDR3 is TGTGCCAGCACCCAAGTGGGGACTAGCGGGAGAAATGAGCAGTTCTTC.

This clonotype was seen at least ten times. The J gene is TRBJ1-1, the V gene TRBV4-1; weak D call: TRBD1 (6 bases). The CDR3 has 15 residues. Germline values: CDR1 MGHRA, CDR2 YSYEKL. The V gene lost 3 bases and the J gene lost 1 base, with 12 bases spanning the gap. The CDR3 spells CASSHQQGENTEAFF. CDR3 nucleotides: TGCGCCAGCAGCCATCAACAGGGTGAGAACACTGAAGCTTTCTTT.

This rearrangement joins TRBV24-1 to TRBJ1-4; 12 nucleotides align to TRBD1. Germline V gene data show CDR1 as KGHDR and CDR2 as SFDVKD. The J segment lost 8 bases and the V segment lost 4 bases, leaving 7 bases of the junction unmatched. CDR3 length equals 16 residues. DNA for the CDR3: TGTGCCACCAGTGACCCGGGACAGGGGGCTCCAGAAAAACTGTTTTTT. Amino acids: CATSDPGQGAPEKLFF.

In DNA, the CDR3 is TGTGCCAGCAGCTTAGTTGGGACAGGGGCTGTGAACACTGAAGCTTTCTTT. Its protein is CASSLVGTGAVNTEAFF. The chain couples TRBV11-3 to TRBJ1-1; 10 nucleotides agree with TRBD1. CDR1 and CDR2 (germline): SGHNT, YENEEA. V was clipped by 1 base and J by 0 bases; unmatched bases: 5. This CDR3 is built from 17 residues.

The chain links TRBV12-3 or TRBV12-4 to TRBJ1-2; 8 bases align to TRBD1. The CDR3 sequence is 15 residues long. V dropped 6 bases and J dropped 8; count of bases not matched to a gene: 14. The CDR3 reads CASRHTTGALSGYTF. CDR3 in DNA: TGTGCCAGCAGACACACGACAGGGGCCCTAAGCGGCTACACCTTC.

This clonotype was observed a few times. The chain joins TRBV28 to TRBJ1-3, with D perhaps matching TRBD1 (5 bases). Germline loops: CDR1 MDHEN, CDR2 SYDVKM. V shed 6 bases and J shed 8 bases, with 29 bases lying between them. The CDR3 contains 18 residues. CDR3: CASRDTPGFQVQGDTIYF. The CDR3 region has the DNA TGTGCCAGCAGAGACACCCCGGGCTTCCAGGTGCAAGGGGACACCATATATTTT. Drawing the rest from reference TRBV28 and TRBJ1-3, the complete variable domain is DVKVTQSSRYLVKRTGEKVFLECVQDMDHENMFWYRQDPGLGLRLIYFSYDVKMKEKGDIPEGYSVSREKKERFSLILESASTNQTSMYLCASRDTPGFQVQGDTIYFGEGSWLTVV.

The chain uses TRBV2 and TRBJ1-1; TRBD1 agrees at 7 bases. V shed 8 bases and J 1 base; nucleotides not matched to a gene: 7. Germline loops: CDR1 SNHLY, CDR2 FYNNEI. The CDR3 is made up of 14 amino acids. CDR3 residues: CASGAGTENTEAFF. In DNA, the CDR3 is TGTGCCAGCGGGGCTGGGACAGAGAACACTGAAGCTTTCTTT. Full variable domain (remainder filled in from reference TRBV2 and TRBJ1-1): EPEVTQTPSHQVTQMGQEVILRCVPISNHLYFYWYRQILGQKVEFLVSFYNNEISEKSEIFDDQFSVERPDGSNFTLKIRSTKLEDSAMYFCASGAGTENTEAFFGQGTRLTVV.

This chain links TRBV28 with TRBJ2-7; D ambiguous. CDR3 size: 12 residues. CDR1 MDHEN and CDR2 SYDVKM come from the germline V gene. V gave up 6 bases and J gave up 3 bases, with 9 bases separating them. CDR3 sequence reads: CASSSYIYEQYF. The CDR3 coding sequence is TGTGCCAGCAGCTCATACATCTACGAGCAGTACTTC. The full variable domain, completed using reference TRBV28 and TRBJ2-7, is DVKVTQSSRYLVKRTGEKVFLECVQDMDHENMFWYRQDPGLGLRLIYFSYDVKMKEKGDIPEGYSVSREKKERFSLILESASTNQTSMYLCASSSYIYEQYFGPGTRLTVT.

The chain employs TRBV14 and TRBJ2-1, with a weak D call TRBD1 (6 bases). Looked up from germline, CDR1 is SGHDN and CDR2 is FVKESK. Trimming took off 0 bases at V and 1 base at J, with 16 bases between the two ends. The CDR3 runs 18 residues. For the CDR3, the DNA is TGTGCCAGCAGCCAAGAGCAGGGGAGTGAATGGTCCTACAATGAGCAGTTCTTC. This encodes CASSQEQGSEWSYNEQFF. Full variable domain (missing parts from reference TRBV14 and TRBJ2-1): EAGVTQFPSHSVIEKGQTVTLRCDPISGHDNLYWYRRVMGKEIKFLLHFVKESKQDESGMPNNRFLAERTGGTYSTLKVQPAELEDSGVYFCASSQEQGSEWSYNEQFFGPGTRLTVL.

V and J are TRBV5-1 and TRBJ2-7, with 9 positions matching TRBD1. The V and J ends lost 6 bases and 3 bases, in that order; junction bases with no gene match: 10. Germline V gene data show CDR1 as SGHRS and CDR2 as YFSETQ. This CDR3 has 15 residues. The DNA for the CDR3 is TGCGCCAGCATGATAGGGACAGGGAGGGTCTACGAGCAGTACTTC. It codes for CASMIGTGRVYEQYF.

This clonotype was recorded a few times. J is TRBJ2-5 and V is TRBV20-1; D is undetermined. The CDR3 runs to 14 residues. Deletions cut 6 bases from V and 1 base from J, with 15 bases between. Germline V gene lookup returns CDR1 DFQATT and CDR2 SNEGSKA (reference sequence). The CDR3 DNA reads as TGCAGTGCCACTAACTTAGCAGTCCAAGAGACCCAGTACTTC. Protein product: CSATNLAVQETQYF.

This clonotype was seen only a few times. The rearrangement links TRBV6-1 to TRBJ2-7; perhaps D is TRBD1 or TRBD2 (5 bases each). Germline V gene sequence: CDR1 MNHNS, CDR2 SASEGT. CDR3 length equals 14 residues. V was clipped by 3 bases and J by 8 bases, with 17 bases between them. CDR3 in DNA: TGTGCCAGCAGTGACCGGGACGGACGTCTTCAGCAGTACTTC. This gives the protein CASSDRDGRLQQYF.

This clonotype has at least ten counts. The J gene is TRBJ2-1, the V gene TRBV27, with TRBD2 as a possible D gene (6 bases). Trimming removed 6 bases at V and 0 bases at J, with 15 bases between. The length of the CDR3 is 16 residues. Germline V CDR1 and CDR2: MNHEY, SMNVEV (reference sequence). DNA of the CDR3: TGTGCCAGCAGGGGCTGGGACTCGAGCTCCTACAATGAGCAGTTCTTC. It encodes CASRGWDSSSYNEQFF.

This clonotype was counted at least ten times. The chain combines TRBV11-1 with TRBJ2-2, with unresolved D. This CDR3 is 12 amino acids long. Germline V lookup: CDR1 SGHAT, CDR2 FQDESV (reference sequence). Trimming stripped 0 bases from V and 7 bases from J, with 3 bases between. CDR3 nucleotide sequence: TGTGCCAGCAGCTTAGCAAACGGGGAGCTGTTTTTT. It yields the protein CASSLANGELFF. The entire variable domain, with the rest obtained from reference TRBV11-1 and TRBJ2-2, is as follows: EAEVAQSPRYKITEKSQAVAFWCDPISGHATLYWYRQILGQGPELLVQFQDESVVDDSQLPKDRFSAERLKGVDSTLKIQPAELGDSAMYLCASSLANGELFFGEGSRLTVL.

The J gene is TRBJ2-5, the V gene TRBV30; maybe TRBD1 (6 bases). Deletions cut 4 bases from V and 5 bases from J, with 14 bases between. Germline values: CDR1 GTSNPN, CDR2 SVGIG (reference sequence). The CDR3 loop spans 13 amino acids. As DNA, the CDR3 is TGTGCCTGGACCCAACAGGGATGGGAGACCCAGTACTTC. Amino acid sequence: CAWTQQGWETQYF. Using reference TRBV30 and TRBJ2-5 for the parts outside the CDR3, the full variable domain is SQTIHQWPATLVQPVGSPLSLECTVEGTSNPNLYWYRQAAGRGLQLLFYSVGIGQISSEVPQNLSASRPQDRQFILSSKKLLLSDSGFYLCAWTQQGWETQYFGPGTRLLVL.

The table lists this clonotype with a few counts. The V gene is TRBV28, the J gene TRBJ2-7, with D maybe TRBD1 (6 bases). Germline V gene data show CDR1 as MDHEN and CDR2 as SYDVKM. The CDR3 loop spans 16 amino acids. Trimming removed 4 bases at V and 5 bases at J, with 21 bases between. CDR3 DNA sequence: TGTGCCAGCAGTTCCCAACATCGACAGGTTTCCCACGAGCAGTACTTC. This encodes CASSSQHRQVSHEQYF.

There are many counts of this clonotype. CDR3 residues: CAISVGARSSNEQYF. As DNA, the CDR3 is TGTGCCATCAGTGTGGGAGCCAGGTCGAGCAACGAGCAGTACTTC. This chain joins TRBV10-3 and TRBJ2-7, with a tentative D call TRBD2 (5 bases). V lost 4 bases, J lost 5 bases, and 18 bases lay in between. The CDR3 covers 15 residues. CDR1 ENHRY and CDR2 SYGVKD come from the germline V gene.

CDR3 in DNA: TGCGCCAGCAGCCCCCGGGTTGGGCACGGCCCCCAGCATTTT. Protein: CASSPRVGHGPQHF. The gene calls are TRBV4-1 and TRBJ1-5; D remains unclear. V was shortened by 4 bases and J by 10 bases, with 17 bases between the two germline ends. CDR1 is MGHRA and CDR2 is YSYEKL in the germline V gene. The CDR3 covers 14 residues.

This clonotype was observed many times. V gene TRBV13 combines with J gene TRBJ2-1; 11 nucleotides match TRBD2. This CDR3 is 15 amino acids long. Germline lookup yields CDR1 PRHDT and CDR2 FYEKMQ (reference sequence). V lost 5 bases, J lost 6 bases, and 6 bases stayed unmatched. The CDR3 coding sequence is TGTGCCAGCAGCCCTGGGACTAGCGGACGCAATGAGCAGTTCTTC. Protein sequence: CASSPGTSGRNEQFF. Combining the CDR3 with reference TRBV13 and TRBJ2-1 gives the whole variable domain AAGVIQSPRHLIKEKRETATLKCYPIPRHDTVYWYQQGPGQDPQFLISFYEKMQSDKGSIPDRFSAQQFSDYHSELNMSSLELGDSALYFCASSPGTSGRNEQFFGPGTRLTVL.